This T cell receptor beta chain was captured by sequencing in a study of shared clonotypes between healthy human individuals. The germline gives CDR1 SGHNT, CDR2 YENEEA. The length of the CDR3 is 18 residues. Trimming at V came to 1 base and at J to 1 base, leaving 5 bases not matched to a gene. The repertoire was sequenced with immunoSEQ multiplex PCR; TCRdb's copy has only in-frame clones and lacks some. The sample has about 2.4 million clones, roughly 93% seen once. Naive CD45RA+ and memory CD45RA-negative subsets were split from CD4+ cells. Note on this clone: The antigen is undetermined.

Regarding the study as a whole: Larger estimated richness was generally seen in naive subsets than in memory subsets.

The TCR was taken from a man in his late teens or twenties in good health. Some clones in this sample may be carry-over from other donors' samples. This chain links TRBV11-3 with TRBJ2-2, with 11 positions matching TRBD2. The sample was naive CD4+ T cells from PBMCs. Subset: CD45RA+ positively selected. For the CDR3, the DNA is TGTGCCAGCAGCTTAGTTAGCGGGAGGGCTAGGAACACCGGGGAGCTGTTTTTT. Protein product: CASSLVSGRARNTGELFF.